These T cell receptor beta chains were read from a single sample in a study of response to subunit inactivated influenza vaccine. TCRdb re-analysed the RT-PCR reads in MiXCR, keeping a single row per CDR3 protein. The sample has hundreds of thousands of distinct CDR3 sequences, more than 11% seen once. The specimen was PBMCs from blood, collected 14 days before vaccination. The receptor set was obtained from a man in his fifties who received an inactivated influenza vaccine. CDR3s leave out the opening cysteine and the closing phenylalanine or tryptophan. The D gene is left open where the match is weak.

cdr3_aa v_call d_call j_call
ASSPGVGGPGELF TRBV19 - TRBJ2-2
SVEEGFYNEQF TRBV29-1 - TRBJ2-1
ANNPSRSGNTIY TRBV7-3 - TRBJ1-3
SARGRRPNTGELF TRBV20-1 - TRBJ2-2
ASSFRQGSGNQPQH TRBV27 TRBD1 TRBJ1-5
ASSGSGSLGEQF TRBV7-3 TRBD2 TRBJ2-1
ASSDHDLRVSRAYEQY TRBV5-1 - TRBJ2-7
AISPGLLCSSRAQY TRBV4-2 - TRBJ2-7
ASSLGTGKEAF TRBV5-5 - TRBJ1-1
ASSRTPDTQY TRBV27 - TRBJ2-3
ASSVGGATGDYEQY TRBV9 - TRBJ2-7
ASSLERLAGSQY TRBV11-2 TRBD2 TRBJ2-3
ASSPLHPSSYNEQF TRBV6-2/TRBV6-3 - TRBJ2-1
ATSGGILNEQF TRBV24-1 - TRBJ2-1
SASGGASTDTQY TRBV20-1 TRBD2 TRBJ2-3
ASLGTGTTNEKLF TRBV28 TRBD1 TRBJ1-4
ASSLASGGGQPQH TRBV7-8 - TRBJ1-5
ASSRDRTPTGGRNYGYT TRBV4-1 TRBD1 TRBJ1-2
ASSQESGTQY TRBV4-2 - TRBJ2-5
ASSRSGLAGGTQETQY TRBV28 TRBD2 TRBJ2-5
ASSSWTGGAETQY TRBV5-1 TRBD1 TRBJ2-5
ASSQGSGNTYNEQF TRBV4-2 - TRBJ2-1
ATRQGGTGELF TRBV15 TRBD1 TRBJ2-2
ASAISSGGLRGTQY TRBV11-2 TRBD2 TRBJ2-5
ASSQKGTGGDETQY TRBV4-2 TRBD1 TRBJ2-5
ASSAAGLARNEQF TRBV7-9 TRBD2 TRBJ2-1
ASSQTSGSYEQF TRBV4-3 TRBD2 TRBJ2-1
SVRADATEAF TRBV20-1 - TRBJ1-1
ASSDLTGTVQETQY TRBV25-1 - TRBJ2-5
SVLLSIVDTQY TRBV29-1 - TRBJ2-3
ASSPPGPASYEQY TRBV18 - TRBJ2-7
SVERAVYGYT TRBV29-1 - TRBJ1-2
ASSLAYNQPQH TRBV7-9 - TRBJ1-5
ASSRDRYYNEQF TRBV3-1 TRBD1 TRBJ2-1
ATSASGNTIY TRBV15 - TRBJ1-3
ASWERIYEQY TRBV5-1 - TRBJ2-7
SASLRGSTDTQY TRBV20-1 - TRBJ2-3
ASSLHPGTDEKLF TRBV5-1 - TRBJ1-4
ASSAGGTDTQY TRBV5-1 TRBD2 TRBJ2-3
ASSWDSLYQETQY TRBV7-9 - TRBJ2-5
ASIGLAANEQF TRBV3-1 TRBD2 TRBJ2-1
ASSLTLAGVNEQF TRBV7-3 TRBD2 TRBJ2-1
ASSPQVAGGYGYT TRBV12-3/TRBV12-4 - TRBJ1-2
ATSRGTSPYLNTQY TRBV15 TRBD2 TRBJ2-3
ASSQERLRQETQY TRBV4-3 - TRBJ2-5
AWSGYLYEQY TRBV30 - TRBJ2-7
ASSRGPVQGYT TRBV11-2 - TRBJ1-2
ASSPSGGAFLQY TRBV3-1 TRBD2 TRBJ2-4